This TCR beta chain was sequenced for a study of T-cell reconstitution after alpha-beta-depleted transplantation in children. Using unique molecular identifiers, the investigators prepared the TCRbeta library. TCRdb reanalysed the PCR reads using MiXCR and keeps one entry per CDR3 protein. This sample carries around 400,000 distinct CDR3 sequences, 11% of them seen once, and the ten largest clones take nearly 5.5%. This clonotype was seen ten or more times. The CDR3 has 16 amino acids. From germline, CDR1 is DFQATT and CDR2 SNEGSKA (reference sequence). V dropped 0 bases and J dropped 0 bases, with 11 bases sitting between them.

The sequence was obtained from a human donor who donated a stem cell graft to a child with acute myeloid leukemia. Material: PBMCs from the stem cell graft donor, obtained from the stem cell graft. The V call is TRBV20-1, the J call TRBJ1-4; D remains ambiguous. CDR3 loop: CSARDREGATNEKLFF. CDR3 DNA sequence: TGCAGTGCTAGAGATAGAGAGGGTGCAACTAATGAAAAACTGTTTTTT.